Below, one TCR beta chain is given with its context. The antigen is not known. Germline values: CDR1 MNHEY, CDR2 SVGAGI. The CDR3 contains 14 residues. Trimming removed 5 bases from V and 2 bases from J, with 10 bases in between. This specimen belongs to a study of OX40 agonist ivuxolimab in advanced cancers. Across the study: Eligibility admitted prior anti-PD-1, anti-PD-L1 or anti-CTLA-4 therapy; 35% to 40% had some.

Study conclusions and caveats: Expanded clones belonging to CD8+ T cells outnumbered, on average, those of CD4+.

Clones were read by immunoSEQ multiplex PCR, and TCRdb kept only the in-frame ones, dropping some. The data contain tens of thousands of clones, approximately 88% of them singletons. Sequencing used CD4+ or CD8+ T cells sorted from blood, obtained in a trial of the OX40 agonist ivuxolimab. This sequence originates from an adult with an advanced solid tumor such as melanoma, head and neck, liver or kidney cancer. The rearrangement joins TRBV6-5 to TRBJ2-1; the D gene is possibly TRBD1 (6 bases). The chain's CDR3 is CASSGQPAYNEQFF. CDR3 DNA sequence: TGTGCCAGCAGTGGACAGCCAGCCTACAATGAGCAGTTCTTC.